What follows is one TCR beta chain and its context. These data originate in a study of shared clonotypes between healthy human individuals. Clones were sequenced by immunoSEQ multiplex PCR, and TCRdb holds only the in-frame ones, with some missing. Among 2.3 million or so clones listed, more than 85% were seen once. The CDR3 has 15 amino acids. Per germline, CDR1 MNHEY and CDR2 SVGAGI. The ends lost 4 bases at V and 3 bases at J; junction bases unmatched: 7. The receptor's source is a man in his late teens or twenties in good health. Some clones in this sample may be carry-over from other donors' samples. The rearrangement uses TRBV6-5 and TRBJ2-7; 9 nucleotides match TRBD1. Source material: naive CD4+ T cells from PBMCs. Subset given: CD45RA+ positively selected. CDR3 in DNA: TGTGCCAGCAGTTCCGACAGGGGGGTAAGCTACGAGCAGTACTTC. Amino acids: CASSSDRGVSYEQYF.